The 17 T cell receptor beta chains presented below share a single source sample, sequenced in a study of shared clonotypes between healthy human individuals. Method: immunoSEQ multiplex PCR; TCRdb's copy keeps in-frame clones and lacks some. The sample includes roughly 2,500,000 clones, approximately 93% seen only once; the top ten take approximately 0.35%. Sequencing input: naive CD4+ T cells from PBMCs. Noted subset: CD45RA+ positively selected. The receptors here all came from a man between 18 and 35 years old in good health. Some clones in this sample may be carry-over from other donors' samples.

The chain links TRBV7-7 to TRBJ1-5, with 7 positions matching TRBD1. The CDR3 sequence is 17 residues long. V lost 5 bases and J lost 1; bases outside the gene matches: 11. Germline V gives CDR1 SSHAT, CDR2 FNYEAQ (reference sequence). The CDR3 is CASSQPRQGKSNQPQHF. As DNA, the CDR3 is TGTGCCAGCAGCCAGCCTAGACAGGGAAAAAGCAATCAGCCCCAGCATTTT.

This chain joins TRBV6-5 and TRBJ2-5, with D tentatively TRBD2 (6 bases). V dropped 7 bases and J dropped 5 bases, with 14 bases sitting between them. This CDR3 spans 13 amino acids. Germline assignment: CDR1 MNHEY and CDR2 SVGAGI. The CDR3 sequence: CASMPAGVETQYF. The CDR3 DNA is TGTGCCAGCATGCCAGCGGGTGTCGAGACCCAGTACTTC.

The chain recombines TRBV29-1 with TRBJ1-1, with TRBD1 identical over 8 bases. The trim removed 6 bases at V and 4 bases at J, leaving 7 bases unmatched. The CDR3 length is 13 residues. CDR1 SQVTM and CDR2 ANQGSEA come from the germline V gene. In DNA form, the CDR3 reads TGCAGCGTAAAGACAGGGGCTGGCACTGAAGCTTTCTTT. The encoded protein is CSVKTGAGTEAFF.

The V call is TRBV28, the J call TRBJ1-1, with D unresolved. The CDR3 loop spans 16 amino acids. Germline CDR1 and CDR2: MDHEN and SYDVKM. Trimming took 5 bases from V and 0 from J, leaving 16 bases between them. The CDR3 DNA sequence: TGTGCCAGCAGTCCGCCTGGGCAGATGATGAACACTGAAGCTTTCTTT. Protein: CASSPPGQMMNTEAFF.

V and J are TRBV21-1 and TRBJ2-2; the DNA was not compared with TRBD2, the D call given in the table. TRBV21-1 is listed as a pseudogene. The CDR3 covers 18 residues. The CDR3 here is CASSLAPRREVYTGELFF. In nucleotides, the CDR3 is TGTGCCAGCAGCCTCGCACCTCGGCGGGAGGTGTACACCGGGGAGCTGTTTTTT.

The chain links TRBV7-6 to TRBJ2-6; D not resolved. CDR1 is SGHVS, CDR2 FNYEAQ, per germline. The CDR3 extends over 15 amino acids. V lost 2 bases and J lost 0, with 5 bases in between. The CDR3 DNA is TGTGCCAGCAGCTTACCCCTCTCTGGGGCCAACGTCCTGACTTTC. This gives the protein CASSLPLSGANVLTF.

This clone was observed a handful of times. J is TRBJ1-1 and V is TRBV28; D unresolved. The CDR3 has 12 residues. V lost 5 bases and J 4 bases, leaving 8 bases between the germline ends. Germline V gene sequence: CDR1 MDHEN, CDR2 SYDVKM. This CDR3 reads CASSIRSTEAFF. CDR3 DNA: TGTGCCAGCAGTATTCGGTCCACTGAAGCTTTCTTT.

The chain couples TRBV12-1 to TRBJ2-1; whether TRBD2, the table's D call, matches the DNA was not checked. TRBV12-1 is classified as a pseudogene. This CDR3 has 15 residues. CDR3 amino acids: CASGLRSNPYNEQFF. CDR3 DNA sequence: TGTGCCAGCGGCCTGAGGTCCAACCCCTACAATGAGCAGTTCTTC.

This sequence joins TRBV6-1 and TRBJ2-2; 10 positions match TRBD2. The germline V gene encodes CDR1 MNHNS and CDR2 SASEGT. This CDR3 contains 16 residues. Trimming removed 1 base from V and 6 bases from J; junction bases left unmatched: 5. The CDR3 nucleotides are TGTGCCAGCAGTGAAGTAAGCGGGAGGGCCTCCGGGGAGCTGTTTTTT. This translates into CASSEVSGRASGELFF.

The J gene is TRBJ2-5, the V gene TRBV5-6; no clear D. The V and J ends lost 4 bases and 1 base respectively, with 14 bases between them. The length of the CDR3 is 15 residues. Germline V gene sequence: CDR1 SGHDT, CDR2 YYEEEE. In nucleotides, the CDR3 is TGTGCCAGCAGCCTCAAACCCAGCGCCCAAGAGACCCAGTACTTC. This sequence encodes CASSLKPSAQETQYF.

The chain employs TRBV7-2 and TRBJ2-1, with TRBD2 identical over 11 bases. The CDR3 loop spans 19 amino acids. Germline V gene lookup returns CDR1 SGHTA and CDR2 FQGNSA. V was clipped by 5 bases and J by 1 base; unmatched bases: 13. The CDR3 reads CASSAFGTSGLLSYNEQFF. The CDR3 region has the DNA TGTGCCAGCAGCGCGTTCGGGACTAGCGGCTTACTTTCCTACAATGAGCAGTTCTTC.

This clone showed up just once. The V gene is TRBV14, the J gene TRBJ2-1; TRBD2 aligns across 13 bases. Trimming took 2 bases from V and 10 from J; bases not matched to a gene: 5. The CDR3 consists of 15 residues. Germline-derived CDR1 and CDR2 are SGHDN and FVKESK. CDR3 amino acids: CASSQRTSGSQEQFF. The DNA of the CDR3 is TGTGCCAGCAGCCAACGGACTAGCGGGAGTCAGGAGCAGTTCTTC. The full variable domain, completed using reference TRBV14 and TRBJ2-1, is EAGVTQFPSHSVIEKGQTVTLRCDPISGHDNLYWYRRVMGKEIKFLLHFVKESKQDESGMPNNRFLAERTGGTYSTLKVQPAELEDSGVYFCASSQRTSGSQEQFFGPGTRLTVL.

The V gene is TRBV28, the J gene TRBJ1-2; D might be TRBD1 (5 bases). Per the germline V gene, CDR1 is MDHEN and CDR2 is SYDVKM. The CDR3 is 13 amino acids. V was clipped by 4 bases and J by 4 bases, with 10 bases between them. Written as DNA, the CDR3 is TGTGCCAGCAGTTACCAGGGATCCTATGGCTACACCTTC. It encodes CASSYQGSYGYTF.

The chain uses TRBV19 and TRBJ2-1; maybe TRBD1 (5 bases). Germline CDR1 LNHDA, CDR2 SQIVND (reference sequence). V was cut by 6 bases and J by 0 bases, with 12 bases left in between. This CDR3 is 15 amino acids long. The CDR3 loop reads CASSTTGSSYNEQFF. The CDR3 DNA is TGTGCCAGTAGCACAACAGGAAGCTCCTACAATGAGCAGTTCTTC.

A remark on this clone: Within the sample, other DNA sequences also encode this same CDR3. V is TRBV11-2 and J is TRBJ2-5; D is possibly TRBD1 (6 bases). Trimming removed 4 bases from V and 5 bases from J, with 8 bases in between. Germline assignment: CDR1 SGHAT and CDR2 FQNNGV. The CDR3 extends over 12 amino acids. In nucleotides, the CDR3 is TGTGCCAGCAGCTCCCAGGGGGAGACCCAGTACTTC. Protein sequence: CASSSQGETQYF.

The V call is TRBV27, the J call TRBJ2-7; no reliable D call. This CDR3 has 14 residues. V lost 5 bases, J lost 1 base, and 12 bases lay in between. CDR1 MNHEY and CDR2 SMNVEV come from the germline V gene (reference sequence). The CDR3 is CASSRIRPSYEQYF. The CDR3 DNA reads TGTGCCAGCAGTCGGATTCGCCCGTCCTACGAGCAGTACTTC.

The chain uses TRBV5-1 and TRBJ2-5, with a possible D match to TRBD2 (5 bases). With 0 bases removed from V and 4 bases from J, the gap between germline ends came to 13 bases. This CDR3 region has 15 residues. The germline gives CDR1 SGHRS, CDR2 YFSETQ. The CDR3 DNA reads as TGCGCCAGCAGCTTGGGGGCAAGGGCGGGAGAGACCCAGTACTTC. Translation gives CASSLGARAGETQYF.